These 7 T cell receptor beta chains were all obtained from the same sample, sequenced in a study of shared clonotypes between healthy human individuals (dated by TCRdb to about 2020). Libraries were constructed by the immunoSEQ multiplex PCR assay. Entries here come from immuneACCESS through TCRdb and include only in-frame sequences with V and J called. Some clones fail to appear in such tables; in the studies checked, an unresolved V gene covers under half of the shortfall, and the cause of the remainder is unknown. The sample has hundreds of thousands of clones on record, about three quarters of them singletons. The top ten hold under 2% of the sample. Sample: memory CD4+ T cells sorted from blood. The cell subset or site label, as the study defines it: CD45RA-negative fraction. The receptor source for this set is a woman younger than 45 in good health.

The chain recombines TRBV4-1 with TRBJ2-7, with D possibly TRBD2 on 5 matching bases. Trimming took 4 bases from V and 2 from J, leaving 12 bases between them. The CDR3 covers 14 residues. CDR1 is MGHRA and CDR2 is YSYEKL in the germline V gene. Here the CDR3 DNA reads TGCGCCAGCAGCCCGGAACTAGGCCCCTACGAGCAGTACTTC. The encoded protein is CASSPELGPYEQYF.

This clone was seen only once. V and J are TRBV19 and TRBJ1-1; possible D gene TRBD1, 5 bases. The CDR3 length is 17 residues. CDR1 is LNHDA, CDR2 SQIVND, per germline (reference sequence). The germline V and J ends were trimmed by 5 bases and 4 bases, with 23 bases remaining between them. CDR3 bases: TGTGCCAGTAGTCCGAACCGAGGCGGAGGGGATAGCACTGAAGCTTTCTTT. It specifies CASSPNRGGGDSTEAFF.

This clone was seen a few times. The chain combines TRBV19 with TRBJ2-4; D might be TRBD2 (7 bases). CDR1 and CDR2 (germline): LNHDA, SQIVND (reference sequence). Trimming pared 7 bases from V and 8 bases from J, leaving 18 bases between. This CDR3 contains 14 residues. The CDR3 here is CASKGGVSSDIQYF. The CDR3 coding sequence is TGTGCCAGTAAAGGGGGGGTGAGTTCAGACATTCAGTACTTC.

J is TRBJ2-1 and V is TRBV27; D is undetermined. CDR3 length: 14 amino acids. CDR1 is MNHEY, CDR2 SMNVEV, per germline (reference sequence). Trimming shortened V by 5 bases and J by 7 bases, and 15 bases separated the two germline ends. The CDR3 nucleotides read TGTGCCAGCAGTATCGGACGGTCTCCTAATGAGCAGTTCTTC. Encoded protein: CASSIGRSPNEQFF.

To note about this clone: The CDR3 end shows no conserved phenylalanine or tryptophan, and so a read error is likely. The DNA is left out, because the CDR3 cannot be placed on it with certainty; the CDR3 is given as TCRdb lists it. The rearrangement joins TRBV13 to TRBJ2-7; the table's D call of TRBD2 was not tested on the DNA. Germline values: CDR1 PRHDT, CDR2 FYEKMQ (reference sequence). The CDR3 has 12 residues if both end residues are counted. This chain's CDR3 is CASSLGRGGLRI.

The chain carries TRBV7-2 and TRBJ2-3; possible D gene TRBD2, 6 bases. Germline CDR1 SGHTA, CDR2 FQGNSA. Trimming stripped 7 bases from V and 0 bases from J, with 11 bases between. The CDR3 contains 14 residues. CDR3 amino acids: CASKWRGSTDTQYF. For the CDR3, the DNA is TGTGCCAGCAAGTGGCGGGGTAGCACAGATACGCAGTATTTT.

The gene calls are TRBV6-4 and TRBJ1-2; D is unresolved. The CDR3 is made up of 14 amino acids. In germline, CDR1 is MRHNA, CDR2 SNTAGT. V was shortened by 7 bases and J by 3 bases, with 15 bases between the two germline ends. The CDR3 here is CASTFWREDYGYTF. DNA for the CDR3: TGTGCCAGCACTTTTTGGAGGGAGGACTATGGCTACACCTTC.